The 16 T cell receptor beta chains given below trace back to one sample, sequenced in a study of graft-versus-host responses after intestinal transplantation. Their specific antigens are unknown. TCRdb's table, derived via immunoSEQ multiplex PCR, lists solely in-frame clones and lacks some. Found here are some 90,000 clones, roughly 85% of them singletons; the top ten hold 0.65% to 0.95%. Here the sequenced sample was unstimulated CD4+ T cells sorted from spleen or lymph node cells, taken before intestinal transplant. The receptors come from a human donor who received an intestinal transplant.

The CDR3 loop reads CASTGGTGGGSPLHF. The CDR3, as DNA: TGTGCCAGCACGGGAGGGACAGGGGGCGGATCACCCCTCCACTTT. This rearrangement joins TRBV28 to TRBJ1-6; 12 nucleotides match TRBD1. The CDR3 has 15 amino acids. With V trimmed by 7 bases and J by 10 bases, 8 bases remained unmatched. Germline assignment: CDR1 MDHEN and CDR2 SYDVKM.

The chain joins TRBV28 to TRBJ1-1; 10 bases are shared with TRBD1. Trimming at V came to 5 bases and at J to 5 bases, leaving 8 bases not matched to a gene. This CDR3 region has 15 residues. Germline lookup yields CDR1 MDHEN and CDR2 SYDVKM. CDR3 DNA sequence: TGTGCCAGCAGTGCGACAGGGGGCAGAAATACTGAAGCTTTCTTT. This translates into CASSATGGRNTEAFF. Full variable domain (remainder filled in from reference TRBV28 and TRBJ1-1): DVKVTQSSRYLVKRTGEKVFLECVQDMDHENMFWYRQDPGLGLRLIYFSYDVKMKEKGDIPEGYSVSREKKERFSLILESASTNQTSMYLCASSATGGRNTEAFFGQGTRLTVV.

This clone was seen more than once but under ten times. The rearrangement uses TRBV7-8 and TRBJ1-3; TRBD1 aligns across 9 bases. CDR3 size: 14 residues. Germline values: CDR1 SGHVS, CDR2 FQNEAQ. Unmatched junction bases numbered 3, after V lost 5 bases and J lost 4 bases. CDR3 nucleotide sequence: TGTGCCAGCAGCCCCGGGACAGGGGGAAACACCATATATTTT. It yields the protein CASSPGTGGNTIYF.

This clone was picked up one time. The chain couples TRBV29-1 to TRBJ2-4; no firm D call. The germline V and J ends were trimmed by 7 bases and 9 bases, with 13 bases remaining between them. Germline lookup yields CDR1 SQVTM and CDR2 ANQGSEA. This CDR3 has 11 amino acids. Here the CDR3 DNA reads TGCAGCGGTAGTAGAGGTGGCATTCAGTACTTC. Its translation is CSGSRGGIQYF.

The chain employs TRBV19 and TRBJ1-6; D possibly corresponds to TRBD1 (6 bases). This CDR3 spans 14 amino acids. Germline CDR1 LNHDA, CDR2 SQIVND (reference sequence). V lost 5 bases to trimming and J lost 7 bases, with 12 bases between them. The CDR3 loop is CASSQQGGNSPLHF. Here the CDR3 DNA reads TGTGCCAGTAGTCAACAGGGAGGGAATTCACCCCTCCACTTT.

This rearrangement joins TRBV19 to TRBJ2-6; 7 positions agree with TRBD2. V was pared by 7 bases and J by 2 bases, with 11 bases of the junction left unmatched. There are 17 residues in the CDR3. CDR1 LNHDA and CDR2 SQIVND come from the germline V gene (reference sequence). In nucleotides, the CDR3 is TGTGCCAGTACCCCGGGGGGTGGTGTCCCTGGGGCCAACGTCCTGACTTTC. Protein: CASTPGGGVPGANVLTF.

This rearrangement joins TRBV4-1 to TRBJ1-5; perhaps TRBD1 as D (5 bases). The CDR3 runs to 15 residues. Germline values: CDR1 MGHRA, CDR2 YSYEKL. V dropped 1 base and J dropped 2 bases, with 9 bases sitting between them. CDR3 loop: CASSQVKGRNQPQHF. CDR3 nucleotides: TGCGCCAGCAGCCAAGTGAAGGGGCGCAATCAGCCCCAGCATTTT.

The gene calls are TRBV4-1 and TRBJ1-3, with D possibly matching TRBD1 (5 bases). This CDR3 has 15 residues. Germline V gene data show CDR1 as MGHRA and CDR2 as YSYEKL. Trimming took off 4 bases at V and 0 bases at J, with 10 bases between the two ends. The CDR3 sequence: CASSRKDTSGNTIYF. In DNA form, the CDR3 reads TGCGCCAGCAGCCGAAAGGACACCTCTGGAAACACCATATATTTT.

The J gene is TRBJ2-5, the V gene TRBV11-2; TRBD2 aligns across 10 bases. CDR3 length equals 15 residues. Trimming at V came to 1 base and at J to 5 bases, leaving 4 bases not matched to a gene. Germline loops: CDR1 SGHAT, CDR2 FQNNGV. The CDR3 region has the DNA TGTGCCAGCAGCTTAGTCGTAGCGGGAGGTGAGACCCAGTACTTC. It codes for CASSLVVAGGETQYF. Full variable domain (remainder filled in from reference TRBV11-2 and TRBJ2-5): EAGVAQSPRYKIIEKRQSVAFWCNPISGHATLYWYQQILGQGPKLLIQFQNNGVVDDSQLPKDRFSAERLKGVDSTLKIQPAKLEDSAVYLCASSLVVAGGETQYFGPGTRLLVL.

This chain joins TRBV28 and TRBJ2-1; weak D call: TRBD2 (6 bases). The V end lost 6 bases, the J end lost 7 bases, and 13 bases lay between the germline ends. This CDR3 has 13 residues. CDR1 is MDHEN and CDR2 is SYDVKM in the germline V gene. CDR3 coding DNA: TGTGCCAGCAGACCCTCAGGGAGGAATGAGCAGTTCTTC. It yields the protein CASRPSGRNEQFF.

This clone was detected once. The CDR3 reads CASSPEGVRSGNTIYF. The CDR3 DNA sequence: TGCGCCAGCAGCCCGGAAGGAGTCCGCTCTGGAAACACCATATATTTT. The chain is built from TRBV5-1 and TRBJ1-3; no firm D call. The V gene lost 4 bases and the J gene lost 0 bases, with 14 bases spanning the gap. Germline CDR1 SGHRS, CDR2 YFSETQ. The CDR3 consists of 16 residues.

The chain combines TRBV7-2 with TRBJ2-7; 8 bases align to TRBD1. From germline, CDR1 is SGHTA and CDR2 FQGNSA. V shed 1 base, J shed 2 bases, and the junction held 4 bases outside the gene matches. The CDR3 spans 15 residues. This CDR3 is CASSLGGTGAYEQYF. Written as DNA, the CDR3 is TGTGCCAGCAGCTTAGGTGGGACAGGCGCCTACGAGCAGTACTTC.

V usage is TRBV5-8 and J usage is TRBJ1-4; no clear D. The CDR3 spans 12 residues. V was clipped by 0 bases and J by 8 bases, with 5 bases between them. Germline V CDR1 and CDR2: SGHTS, YDEGEE. Here the CDR3 reads CASSLAREKLFF. In nucleotides, the CDR3 is TGTGCCAGCAGCTTGGCGAGGGAAAAACTGTTTTTT.

The CDR3 bases are TGTGCCAGCAGCCAAGGATCCGGAGAAAGGCCCCAGCATTTT. Translation: CASSQGSGERPQHF. V usage is TRBV4-2 and J usage is TRBJ1-5; D is undetermined. The CDR3 spans 14 residues. Germline V gene sequence: CDR1 LGHNA, CDR2 YNFKEQ. Trimming removed 1 base from V and 9 bases from J, with 13 bases in between.

This clone turned up a few times. The CDR3 reads CASSQVVVRRGNTIYF. For the CDR3, the DNA is TGCGCCAGCAGCCAAGTCGTCGTGCGGAGGGGAAACACCATATATTTT. The chain uses TRBV4-1 and TRBJ1-3; D is unclear. CDR3 length: 16 amino acids. The germline V and J ends were trimmed by 1 base and 4 bases, with 14 bases remaining between them. Germline lookup yields CDR1 MGHRA and CDR2 YSYEKL.

The chain couples TRBV5-1 to TRBJ2-3, with 14 positions matching TRBD2. J gave up 4 bases and V 2 bases, and 12 bases lay outside the gene matches. Germline V gene sequence: CDR1 SGHRS, CDR2 YFSETQ. The CDR3 consists of 19 residues. CDR3 protein: CASSLGTSGGFSSADTQYF. Here the CDR3 DNA reads TGCGCCAGCAGCTTAGGGACTAGCGGGGGCTTCAGTTCCGCAGATACGCAGTATTTT.